Following are 23 T cell receptor beta chains from one sample sequenced in a study of blood T cell repertoires in COVID-19. Profiling relied on immunoSEQ multiplex PCR, and the TCRdb table lists in-frame clones only, not all of them. The data hold some 300,000 clones, with roughly 89% observed a single time. Source material: PBMCs or T cells enriched from blood (not recorded which). The receptors were sampled from a woman aged 40-49 years who had recovered from COVID-19.

The rearrangement uses TRBV6-2 or TRBV6-3 and TRBJ1-2; 7 bases are a match to TRBD1. With V trimmed by 6 bases and J by 14 bases, 12 bases remained unmatched. The germline gives CDR1 MNHEY, CDR2 SVGEGT. The CDR3 runs to 12 residues. Here the CDR3 DNA reads TGTGCCAGCAGCTCCCGGACAGGTCATAGGACCTTC. It translates to CASSSRTGHRTF.

V usage is TRBV7-6 and J usage is TRBJ2-7, with 9 bases lining up with TRBD1. The CDR3 is 15 amino acids. With V trimmed by 2 bases and J by 5 bases, 7 bases remained unmatched. From germline, CDR1 is SGHVS and CDR2 FNYEAQ. CDR3 sequence: CASSLSGTGYDEQYF. The CDR3 DNA reads as TGTGCCAGCAGCTTATCTGGGACAGGGTACGACGAGCAGTACTTC.

This rearrangement joins TRBV13 to TRBJ1-1, with D possibly matching TRBD1 (6 bases). The CDR3 runs to 14 residues. The V gene's germline CDR1 is PRHDT and CDR2 FYEKMQ (reference sequence). The V gene lost 3 bases and the J gene lost 1 base, with 9 bases spanning the gap. The CDR3 protein is CASSFRGGNTEAFF. Written as DNA, the CDR3 is TGTGCCAGCAGCTTCAGGGGTGGGAACACTGAAGCTTTCTTT.

This chain links TRBV18 with TRBJ1-2, with TRBD1 matching 8 bases. The germline V gene encodes CDR1 KGHSH and CDR2 LQKENI. With V trimmed by 2 bases and J by 6 bases, 5 bases remained unmatched. This CDR3 has 14 amino acids. This chain's CDR3 is CASSPSAGGDGYTF. The CDR3 coding sequence is TGTGCCAGCTCACCATCAGCAGGGGGCGATGGCTACACCTTC.

The rearrangement links TRBV3-1 (or the pseudogene TRBV3-2) to TRBJ1-2; TRBD1 matches at 7 bases. The CDR3 length is 16 residues. Unmatched junction bases numbered 12, after V lost 4 bases and J lost 4 bases. Germline lookup yields CDR1 LGHDT and CDR2 YNNKEL (reference sequence). The CDR3 DNA follows: TGTGCCAGCAGCCTGGGGGGACAGTCAATTCCCTATGGCTACACCTTC. Residues: CASSLGGQSIPYGYTF.

This sequence joins TRBV29-1 and TRBJ1-1; D unclear. The ends were cut back, 4 bases at V and 1 base at J, with 7 bases in the middle. The germline CDR1 and CDR2 sequences are SQVTM and ANQGSEA. The CDR3 length is 12 residues. CDR3 nucleotides: TGCAGCGTTGTCCAATCGAACACTGAAGCTTTCTTT. Protein product: CSVVQSNTEAFF.

The chain employs TRBV18 and TRBJ2-7; 8 bases align to TRBD1. J gave up 6 bases and V 5 bases, and 3 bases lay outside the gene matches. The V gene's germline CDR1 is KGHSH and CDR2 LQKENI. This CDR3 has 12 amino acids. The CDR3 reads CASSGQGPEQYF. CDR3 DNA sequence: TGTGCCAGCTCAGGACAGGGTCCCGAGCAGTACTTC.

The rearrangement links TRBV10-3 to TRBJ2-7; unclear D gene. The CDR3 length is 19 residues. Germline assignment: CDR1 ENHRY and CDR2 SYGVKD. The DNA for the CDR3 is TGTGCTCCATTCCTCGCCGGCCCAGGCTGTCATTCTTCTCCCTACGAGCAGTACTTC. Its translation is CAPFLAGPGCHSSPYEQYF.

DNA for the CDR3: TGTGCCAGCAGGGGTACAGGTGAAGCTTTCTTT. Translation: CASRGTGEAFF. The gene calls are TRBV3-1 (or the pseudogene TRBV3-2) and TRBJ1-1; maybe TRBD1 (5 bases). The CDR3 is 11 residues long. Deletions cut 6 bases from V and 7 bases from J, with 9 bases between. Germline values: CDR1 LGHDT, CDR2 YNNKEL (reference sequence).

There are a few counts of this clone. This chain connects TRBV4-3 to TRBJ2-7, with D possibly matching TRBD2 (5 bases). The CDR3 spans 15 residues. Trimming left V 6 bases short and J 2 bases short, with 17 bases between. The germline CDR1 and CDR2 sequences are LGHNA and YSLEER. The CDR3 spells CASSPETGITYEQYF. The CDR3 DNA reads TGCGCCAGCAGTCCCGAAACCGGGATAACCTACGAGCAGTACTTC.

The gene calls are TRBV5-1 and TRBJ2-1, with TRBD2 matching over 7 bases. CDR3 size: 15 residues. Germline CDR1 reads SGHRS; CDR2 reads YFSETQ. V lost 0 bases to trimming and J lost 8 bases; unmatched junction nucleotides: 8. CDR3 protein: CASSLGGLVNDEQFF. Written as DNA, the CDR3 is TGCGCCAGCAGCTTGGGCGGACTAGTTAACGATGAGCAGTTCTTC.

The chain carries TRBV5-6 and TRBJ1-1; 7 bases align to TRBD1. The CDR3 has 12 amino acids. Germline V gene data show CDR1 as SGHDT and CDR2 as YYEEEE. The junction had 6 bases not matched to a gene; V was cut back by 2 bases and J by 11 bases. CDR3 coding DNA: TGTGCCAGCAGCTTCGTCAGGGGGTCGGCTTTCTTT. Protein sequence: CASSFVRGSAFF.

The chain recombines TRBV19 with TRBJ1-2, with 9 bases that match TRBD1. After removal of 4 bases from V and 5 bases from J, the junction contained 8 bases not matched to a gene. The CDR3 spans 15 residues. CDR1 and CDR2 (germline): LNHDA, SQIVND (reference sequence). DNA for the CDR3: TGTGCCAGTAGTAATGTCGGGACAGGGTATTATGGCTACACCTTC. Translating gives CASSNVGTGYYGYTF.

The CDR3: CASSRGRGINAEAFF. The CDR3 DNA is TGTGCCAGTAGTAGGGGGAGGGGGATAAACGCTGAAGCTTTCTTT. The rearrangement links TRBV19 to TRBJ1-1; TRBD1 is a possible D gene (6 bases). Germline CDR1 is LNHDA and CDR2 is SQIVND (reference sequence). V lost 4 bases and J lost 6, with 18 bases in between. This CDR3 comprises 15 residues.

V and J are TRBV4-2 and TRBJ2-3; 10 bases agree with TRBD2. V shed 1 base and J 5 bases; nucleotides not matched to a gene: 9. The CDR3 consists of 17 residues. Germline CDR1 reads LGHNA; CDR2 reads YNFKEQ. The CDR3 DNA follows: TGTGCCAGCAGCCAAGCCGCGAGCGGGAGGGCCTTAGATACGCAGTATTTT. Encoded protein: CASSQAASGRALDTQYF.

Of note for this clone: Other DNA sequences in this sample translate to the same CDR3. The chain recombines TRBV7-3 with TRBJ1-1; D gene ambiguous. This CDR3 region has 13 residues. V dropped 3 bases and J dropped 0 bases, with 5 bases sitting between them. The germline CDR1 and CDR2 sequences are SGHTA and FQGTGA. CDR3 protein: CASSLSVNTEAFF. CDR3 nucleotides: TGTGCCAGCAGCTTGTCTGTGAACACTGAAGCTTTCTTT.

The gene calls are TRBV5-4 and TRBJ2-1; 8 positions match TRBD2. V lost 3 bases and J lost 4; bases outside the gene matches: 9. The CDR3 spans 16 residues. The germline V gene encodes CDR1 SGHNT and CDR2 YYREEE (reference sequence). CDR3 DNA sequence: TGTGCCAGCAGCTCCAAAAGGCGGGGGGATTACAATGAGCAGTTCTTC. Translated: CASSSKRRGDYNEQFF.

The V call is TRBV5-6, the J call TRBJ2-1; possibly TRBD2 for D (6 bases). V lost 7 bases, J lost 4 bases, and 21 bases lay in between. The CDR3 contains 16 residues. Germline V CDR1 and CDR2: SGHDT, YYEEEE. The CDR3 is CASCRPRGCAYNEQFF. CDR3 nucleotide sequence: TGTGCCAGCTGCCGCCCACGGGGGTGTGCATACAATGAGCAGTTCTTC.

The J gene is TRBJ1-1, the V gene TRBV7-9; 11 positions agree with TRBD1. This CDR3 is built from 15 residues. V shed 5 bases, J shed 5 bases, and the junction held 7 bases outside the gene matches. The germline gives CDR1 SEHNR, CDR2 FQNEAQ (reference sequence). The CDR3 here is CASSQQGTGGTEAFF. The CDR3 DNA is TGTGCCAGCAGCCAACAGGGGACAGGGGGAACTGAAGCTTTCTTT.

This clone appeared a few times. This chain uses TRBV6-5 with TRBJ1-2; TRBD1 matches at 7 bases. Germline CDR1 and CDR2: MNHEY and SVGAGI. V gave up 7 bases and J gave up 5 bases; unmatched junction bases: 13. The CDR3 contains 15 residues. This chain's CDR3 is CASKVGTGAMYGYTF. The CDR3 DNA is TGTGCCAGCAAAGTAGGAACAGGGGCAATGTATGGCTACACCTTC.

The V and J genes are TRBV27 and TRBJ1-5; 9 bases fit TRBD1. V trimming: 2 bases; J trimming: 5 bases; junction bases outside the gene matches: 10. Per germline, CDR1 MNHEY and CDR2 SMNVEV (reference sequence). This CDR3 comprises 17 residues. The CDR3 spells CASSLEGTGLKYQPQHF. The CDR3 nucleotides read TGTGCCAGCAGTTTAGAGGGGACAGGGTTGAAGTATCAGCCCCAGCATTTT.

This chain joins TRBV30 and TRBJ1-2; 8 nucleotides agree with TRBD1. V gave up 6 bases and J gave up 5 bases; unmatched junction bases: 8. Germline lookup yields CDR1 GTSNPN and CDR2 SVGIG (reference sequence). The CDR3 totals 13 residues. The CDR3 reads CACQKTGVYGYTF. The CDR3 bases are TGTGCCTGTCAAAAGACAGGGGTGTATGGCTACACCTTC.

The chain has TRBV4-1 and TRBJ1-4; D call uncertain. V was cut by 1 base and J by 7 bases, with 10 bases left in between. The CDR3 totals 14 residues. Looked up from germline, CDR1 is MGHRA and CDR2 is YSYEKL. The CDR3 DNA reads as TGCGCCAGCAGCCAAGTAACTTCATCTGAAAAACTGTTTTTT. Amino acid sequence: CASSQVTSSEKLFF.